This is a list of T cell receptor beta chains from one sample in a study of blood T cell repertoires in COVID-19. The protocol was immunoSEQ multiplex PCR, while the TCRdb copy is restricted to in-frame clones and leaves out a portion. The sample has around 620,000 clones, about nine tenths seen once. The sample consisted of peripheral blood. These TCRs come from a woman in her late teens or twenties with acute or convalescent COVID-19. CDR3s include the opening cysteine and the closing phenylalanine or tryptophan. Clone size is shown for a subset of rows, as once, few, many or a class of expanded clone.

V gene: TRBV2; clone size: .; CDR3 length: 11; CDR3 protein: CASSAAAVYTF
V gene: TRBV2; clone size: .; CDR3 length: 14; CDR3 protein: CARRAESDTDTQYF
V gene: TRBV6-2/TRBV6-3; clone size: .; CDR3 length: 17; CDR3 protein: CASSYPEQDQLNYGYTF
V gene: TRBV7-9; clone size: .; CDR3 length: 12; CDR3 protein: CASSTSLYEQYF
V gene: TRBV5-1; clone size: .; CDR3 length: 14; CDR3 protein: CASSFPGKNTEAFF
V gene: TRBV18; clone size: .; CDR3 length: 13; CDR3 protein: CASSPTGGAEAFF
V gene: TRBV5-4; clone size: .; CDR3 length: 16; CDR3 protein: CASSTSTGLEVDEQYF
V gene: TRBV11-3; clone size: .; CDR3 length: 13; CDR3 protein: CASSRGTDTEAFF
V gene: TRBV5-5; clone size: .; CDR3 length: 14; CDR3 protein: CASSYRDRAIGYTF
V gene: TRBV9; clone size: .; CDR3 length: 15; CDR3 protein: CASSSHEAVNTEAFF
V gene: TRBV6-1; clone size: .; CDR3 length: 15; CDR3 protein: CASSDGDRGTYEQYF
V gene: TRBV24-1; clone size: .; CDR3 length: 14; CDR3 protein: CATSDTDRPLGYTF
V gene: TRBV10-3; clone size: .; CDR3 length: 13; CDR3 protein: CAISDDTSYGYTF
V gene: TRBV24-1; clone size: .; CDR3 length: 14; CDR3 protein: CATSDPDRSYEQYF
V gene: TRBV19; clone size: .; CDR3 length: 16; CDR3 protein: CASSIRGDSSNQPQHF
V gene: TRBV9; clone size: .; CDR3 length: 14; CDR3 protein: CASSVTGMNTEAFF
V gene: TRBV5-6; clone size: once; CDR3 length: 18; CDR3 protein: CASSLALFEGLTLYGYTF
V gene: TRBV11-1; clone size: .; CDR3 length: 15; CDR3 protein: CASSIGTVGFDTQYF
V gene: TRBV6-5; clone size: .; CDR3 length: 15; CDR3 protein: CASRIQETGGNTIYF
V gene: TRBV11-2; clone size: .; CDR3 length: 16; CDR3 protein: CASSLDSGVPPYEQYF
V gene: TRBV9; clone size: .; CDR3 length: 15; CDR3 protein: CASSATGAGGTEAFF
V gene: TRBV29-1; clone size: .; CDR3 length: 10; CDR3 protein: CSGPGYEQYF
V gene: TRBV19; clone size: .; CDR3 length: 16; CDR3 protein: CASSTRTSGGADEQFF
V gene: TRBV2; clone size: once; CDR3 length: 14; CDR3 protein: CASSPDWGTDTQYF
V gene: TRBV6-4; clone size: .; CDR3 length: 13; CDR3 protein: CASSRGQGYEQYF
V gene: TRBV7-2; clone size: .; CDR3 length: 15; CDR3 protein: CASSSLQGLNTEAFF
V gene: TRBV3-1/TRBV3-2; clone size: .; CDR3 length: 13; CDR3 protein: CASSLRSGTEAFF
V gene: TRBV9; clone size: .; CDR3 length: 19; CDR3 protein: CASSARTVTHLSGANVLTF
V gene: TRBV5-1; clone size: .; CDR3 length: 15; CDR3 protein: CASSLTTSGSYEQYF
V gene: TRBV18; clone size: .; CDR3 length: 15; CDR3 protein: CASSAGQGGYEKLFF
V gene: TRBV9; clone size: .; CDR3 length: 17; CDR3 protein: CASSVNTGGLNTGELFF
V gene: TRBV6-5; clone size: .; CDR3 length: 14; CDR3 protein: CASRGRQANYGYTF
V gene: TRBV20-1; clone size: .; CDR3 length: 11; CDR3 protein: CSATLSGMAFF
V gene: TRBV7-8; clone size: .; CDR3 length: 17; CDR3 protein: CASSRVSGGNGNQPQHF
V gene: TRBV7-9; clone size: .; CDR3 length: 15; CDR3 protein: CASSLGALTNYGYTF
V gene: TRBV7-9; clone size: .; CDR3 length: 15; CDR3 protein: CASSLPLEELYGYTF
V gene: TRBV7-9; clone size: .; CDR3 length: 13; CDR3 protein: CASSNDRAIEAFF
V gene: TRBV6-5; clone size: once; CDR3 length: 13; CDR3 protein: CASRGQTTDTQYF
V gene: TRBV4-3; clone size: .; CDR3 length: 18; CDR3 protein: CASSQERSPWGVSYGYTF
V gene: TRBV7-8; clone size: .; CDR3 length: 16; CDR3 protein: CASSLDQGTSGNTIYF
V gene: TRBV3-1/TRBV3-2; clone size: .; CDR3 length: 16; CDR3 protein: CASSSKGGTANYGYTF
V gene: TRBV11-3; clone size: .; CDR3 length: 15; CDR3 protein: CASSLGGEANTEAFF
V gene: TRBV18; clone size: .; CDR3 length: 13; CDR3 protein: CASFRDSPYGYTF
V gene: TRBV18; clone size: .; CDR3 length: 16; CDR3 protein: CASSEGTPGNNYGYTF
V gene: TRBV2; clone size: once; CDR3 length: 12; CDR3 protein: CASTLDFYEQYF
V gene: TRBV7-8; clone size: .; CDR3 length: 17; CDR3 protein: CASSFSQVGGRDYGYTF
V gene: TRBV20-1; clone size: .; CDR3 length: 11; CDR3 protein: CSATGYDEQYF
V gene: TRBV24-1; clone size: .; CDR3 length: 17; CDR3 protein: CATSDFSGGGNTGELFF
V gene: TRBV13; clone size: .; CDR3 length: 14; CDR3 protein: CASSLGRSPYEQYF
V gene: TRBV29-1; clone size: .; CDR3 length: 12; CDR3 protein: CSVATGYGEQFF
V gene: TRBV19; clone size: .; CDR3 length: 18; CDR3 protein: CASRKASPGPGRGDVQFF
V gene: TRBV11-1; clone size: .; CDR3 length: 15; CDR3 protein: CASSFMGTTGGEQFF
V gene: TRBV15; clone size: .; CDR3 length: 12; CDR3 protein: CATSRGQYEQYF
V gene: TRBV5-1; clone size: .; CDR3 length: 15; CDR3 protein: CASSPGTYSGNTIYF
V gene: TRBV4-3; clone size: .; CDR3 length: 13; CDR3 protein: CASSQEQGQPQHF